This T cell receptor beta chain was retrieved from a study of CD8 T cells in ankylosing spondylitis. The germline V gene has CDR1 DFQATT and CDR2 SNEGSKA (reference sequence). The CDR3 spans 14 residues. Deletions cut 6 bases from V and 2 bases from J, with 16 bases between. This clonotype was seen ten or more times. Its target is not known. In TCRdb, the 5' RACE reads were re-called with MiXCR into one record per CDR3 protein. The table has 700,000 to 850,000 distinct CDR3 sequences, over 9.5% seen once. Study-wide results and limits: Eight highly homologous variants formed a TCR beta motif that appeared characteristic of ankylosing spondylitis blood.

The clonotype was recovered from a male donor with ankylosing spondylitis. The sequenced material came from blood, either unsorted or a sorted T cell fraction (not recorded which). The J gene is TRBJ1-2, the V gene TRBV20-1; D is perhaps TRBD1 (6 bases). The CDR3: CSAGREGGNYGYTF. CDR3 bases: TGCAGTGCGGGGAGGGAGGGGGGCAACTATGGCTACACCTTC.